Presented here are 21 T cell receptor beta chains from one specimen sequenced in a study of CD8 T cells in Susac syndrome. RNA amounts of roughly 0.5 to 1 ug underwent reverse transcription with random hexamers. TCRdb reanalysed the immunoSEQ multiplex PCR reads using MiXCR and keeps one entry per CDR3 protein. The sample has roughly 250,000 distinct CDR3 sequences, 90% to 96% seen once. What was sequenced was CD4+ T cells from PBMCs. These receptors came from a human donor with Susac syndrome.

The chain joins TRBV12-5 to TRBJ2-5; 9 positions agree with TRBD2. The CDR3 covers 16 residues. Germline lookup yields CDR1 LGHNT and CDR2 FRNRAP. The V gene end was trimmed by 2 bases and the J gene end by 2 bases; junction bases not matched to a gene: 6. CDR3 sequence (DNA): TGTGCTAGTGGTTTGACGATAGCGGGAGCGCAAGAGACCCAGTACTTC. Protein sequence: CASGLTIAGAQETQYF.

This sequence joins TRBV29-1 and TRBJ2-7; TRBD2 aligns across 14 bases. The V and J ends lost 3 bases and 6 bases, in that order; junction bases with no gene match: 4. CDR1 and CDR2 (germline): SQVTM, ANQGSEA. There are 14 residues in the CDR3. CDR3 sequence reads: CSVEGLAGVGEQYF. CDR3 coding DNA: TGCAGCGTTGAGGGACTAGCGGGAGTGGGCGAGCAGTACTTC.

This clonotype was picked up one time. The chain couples TRBV24-1 to TRBJ2-5; D is possibly TRBD2 (5 bases). Trimming took off 6 bases at V and 4 bases at J, with 17 bases between the two ends. The germline V gene has CDR1 KGHDR and CDR2 SFDVKD. This CDR3 spans 15 amino acids. CDR3 residues: CATSLRAFGRETQYF. CDR3 nucleotides: TGTGCCACCAGTTTACGCGCTTTTGGGAGAGAGACCCAGTACTTC.

Here the CDR3 DNA reads TGTGCCACCAGCAGAGAAAACAGGGGGACCGATCAGCCCCAGCATTTT. This gives the protein CATSRENRGTDQPQHF. The chain uses TRBV15 and TRBJ1-5; 8 bases are a match to TRBD1. V gave up 0 bases and J gave up 5 bases; unmatched junction bases: 6. Germline values: CDR1 LNHNV, CDR2 YYDKDF (reference sequence). The CDR3 is 16 amino acids.

Only one count was recorded for this clonotype. The chain links TRBV18 to TRBJ1-1; no firm D call. Between the trimmed V and J ends, which lost 4 bases and 1 base, there was a span of 10 bases. Germline assignment: CDR1 KGHSH and CDR2 LQKENI. The CDR3 has 14 amino acids. In DNA, the CDR3 is TGTGCCAGCTCACTAGGATCAGAGAACACTGAAGCTTTCTTT. It specifies CASSLGSENTEAFF.

This chain connects TRBV27 to TRBJ1-5; TRBD1 matches at 8 bases. Germline V gene sequence: CDR1 MNHEY, CDR2 SMNVEV (reference sequence). There are 16 residues in the CDR3. Trimming cost V 4 bases and J 2 bases; bases outside gene matches: 7. This CDR3 is CASSSGTGGRNQPQHF. For the CDR3, the DNA is TGTGCCAGCAGTTCCGGGACAGGAGGTCGCAATCAGCCCCAGCATTTT.

The chain is built from TRBV30 and TRBJ1-2, with a possible D match to TRBD1 (5 bases). The V and J ends lost 4 bases and 0 bases respectively, with 9 bases between them. The CDR3 spans 13 residues. CDR1 GTSNPN and CDR2 SVGIG come from the germline V gene (reference sequence). In nucleotides, the CDR3 is TGTGCCTGGACCCCAGGGTCTAACTATGGCTACACCTTC. It codes for CAWTPGSNYGYTF.

The V call is TRBV2, the J call TRBJ2-3, with 11 bases identical to TRBD1. Germline V gives CDR1 SNHLY, CDR2 FYNNEI. V lost 4 bases and J lost 2; bases outside the gene matches: 2. This CDR3 is built from 15 residues. DNA of the CDR3: TGTGCCAGCAGTGTGGACAGGGGGCTCACAGATACGCAGTATTTT. Its protein is CASSVDRGLTDTQYF.

The V and J genes are TRBV9 and TRBJ1-1; D not certain. V gave up 6 bases and J gave up 3 bases, with 12 bases separating them. The CDR3 length is 13 residues. Germline assignment: CDR1 SGDLS and CDR2 YYNGEE. The chain's CDR3 is CASKAAVDTEAFF. The CDR3 DNA follows: TGTGCCAGCAAAGCGGCCGTGGACACTGAAGCTTTCTTT.

The chain links TRBV5-8 to TRBJ2-5; TRBD1 might be the D (6 bases). Trimming shortened V by 3 bases and J by 4 bases, and 13 bases separated the two germline ends. Germline V gene data show CDR1 as SGHTS and CDR2 as YDEGEE. The CDR3 is 14 amino acids. In DNA form, the CDR3 reads TGTGCCAGCAGCTCAGGGGTGATTCTAGAGACCCAGTACTTC. Translation gives CASSSGVILETQYF.

V and J are TRBV7-9 and TRBJ2-2; 7 bases map to TRBD2. The J segment lost 4 bases and the V segment lost 5 bases, leaving 10 bases of the junction unmatched. There are 16 residues in the CDR3. CDR1 and CDR2 (germline): SEHNR, FQNEAQ (reference sequence). Here the CDR3 DNA reads TGTGCCAGCAGCCCCGAAGCGGGATTGTGCACCGGGGAGCTGTTTTTT. It translates to CASSPEAGLCTGELFF.

V usage is TRBV9 and J usage is TRBJ1-1; D possibly corresponds to TRBD1 (5 bases). Per germline, CDR1 SGDLS and CDR2 YYNGEE. The CDR3 runs 14 residues. V dropped 2 bases and J dropped 1 base, with 9 bases sitting between them. This chain's CDR3 is CASSVLGENTEAFF. The CDR3 DNA reads as TGTGCCAGCAGCGTCCTGGGGGAGAACACTGAAGCTTTCTTT.

The chain employs TRBV5-8 and TRBJ2-1; D ambiguous. The CDR3 runs 15 residues. Germline CDR1 and CDR2: SGHTS and YDEGEE. Trimming removed 2 bases at V and 0 bases at J, with 9 bases between. The CDR3 here is CASSLRLRSYNEQFF. The CDR3 DNA reads as TGTGCCAGCAGCTTACGACTCCGCTCCTACAATGAGCAGTTCTTC.

The rearrangement links TRBV24-1 to TRBJ1-1; 10 positions match TRBD1. Trimming at V came to 6 bases and at J to 7 bases, leaving 4 bases not matched to a gene. The CDR3 is 13 residues long. From germline, CDR1 is KGHDR and CDR2 SFDVKD. The CDR3 loop reads CATSQTGGLEAFF. The CDR3 DNA follows: TGTGCCACCAGTCAGACAGGGGGCCTTGAAGCTTTCTTT.

As DNA, the CDR3 is TGTGCCAGCAGCCGATCTAGGGGGCCAGATACGCAGTATTTT. It is translated as CASSRSRGPDTQYF. J is TRBJ2-3 and V is TRBV7-8; 7 bases agree with TRBD1. Germline CDR1 reads SGHVS; CDR2 reads FQNEAQ. Unmatched junction bases numbered 6, after V lost 5 bases and J lost 4 bases. This CDR3 region has 14 residues.

V gene TRBV15 combines with J gene TRBJ2-5, with 7 bases lining up with TRBD2. Germline CDR1 reads LNHNV; CDR2 reads YYDKDF (reference sequence). The V and J ends lost 3 bases and 10 bases, in that order; junction bases with no gene match: 17. The CDR3 has 16 residues. The CDR3 here is CATSSGDYSGPKVQYF. The CDR3 bases are TGTGCCACCAGCAGTGGGGACTACTCCGGCCCCAAGGTCCAGTACTTC. The whole variable domain, remainder taken from reference TRBV15 and TRBJ2-5, is DAMVIQNPRYQVTQFGKPVTLSCSQTLNHNVMYWYQQKSSQAPKLLFHYYDKDFNNEADTPDNFQSRRPNTSFCFLDIRSPGLGDTAMYLCATSSGDYSGPKVQYFGPGTRLLVL.

V and J are TRBV9 and TRBJ1-3, with a weak D call TRBD1 (5 bases). This CDR3 region has 14 residues. The V gene's germline CDR1 is SGDLS and CDR2 YYNGEE. The germline V and J ends were trimmed by 4 bases and 3 bases, with 11 bases remaining between them. The DNA of the CDR3 is TGTGCCAGCAGCACTACAGGCGGTGGAAACACCATATATTTT. Translated, it gives CASSTTGGGNTIYF.

This sequence joins TRBV5-6 and TRBJ2-5; no clear D gene. The CDR3 length is 12 residues. Deletions cut 1 base from V and 2 bases from J, with 3 bases between. Germline V gene data show CDR1 as SGHDT and CDR2 as YYEEEE. The CDR3 reads CASSLRQETQYF. As DNA, the CDR3 is TGTGCCAGCAGCTTGCGACAAGAGACCCAGTACTTC.

V usage is TRBV6-6 and J usage is TRBJ2-3; 8 nucleotides match TRBD2. V shed 6 bases and J 2 bases; nucleotides not matched to a gene: 7. Germline V gene sequence: CDR1 MNHNY, CDR2 SVGAGI (reference sequence). The CDR3 consists of 15 residues. The CDR3 protein is CASSSSGSLTDTQYF. As DNA, the CDR3 is TGTGCCAGCAGCTCCAGCGGGAGTCTCACAGATACGCAGTATTTT.

The chain has TRBV29-1 and TRBJ1-1, with no clear D. V lost 2 bases to trimming and J lost 0 bases, with 10 bases between them. The germline CDR1 and CDR2 sequences are SQVTM and ANQGSEA. The CDR3 has 14 residues. The CDR3, as DNA: TGCAGCGTTGAACCCGGGAGTATGAACACTGAAGCTTTCTTT. This sequence encodes CSVEPGSMNTEAFF.

The chain carries TRBV20-1 and TRBJ2-6, with TRBD1 identical over 7 bases. The germline gives CDR1 DFQATT, CDR2 SNEGSKA (reference sequence). The V gene end was trimmed by 3 bases and the J gene end by 7 bases; junction bases not matched to a gene: 3. CDR3 length: 13 residues. CDR3 nucleotide sequence: TGCAGTGCTAGCAGACAGGGAGCCAACGTCCTGACTTTC. Amino acids: CSASRQGANVLTF.